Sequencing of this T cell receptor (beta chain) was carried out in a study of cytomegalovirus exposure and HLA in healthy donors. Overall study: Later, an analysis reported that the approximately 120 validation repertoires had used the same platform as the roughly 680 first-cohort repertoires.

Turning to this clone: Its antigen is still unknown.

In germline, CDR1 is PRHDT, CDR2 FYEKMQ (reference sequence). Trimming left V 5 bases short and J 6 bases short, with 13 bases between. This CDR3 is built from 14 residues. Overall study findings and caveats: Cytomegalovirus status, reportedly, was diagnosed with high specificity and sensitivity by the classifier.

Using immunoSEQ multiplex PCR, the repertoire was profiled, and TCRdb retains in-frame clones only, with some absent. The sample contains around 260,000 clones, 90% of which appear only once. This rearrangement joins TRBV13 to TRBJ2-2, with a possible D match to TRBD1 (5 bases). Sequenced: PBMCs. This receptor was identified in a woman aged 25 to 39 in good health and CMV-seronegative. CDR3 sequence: CASSRKGLAGELFF. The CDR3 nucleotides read TGTGCCAGCAGCCGCAAGGGGCTGGCCGGGGAGCTGTTTTTT.